This is a list of T cell receptor beta chains from one sample in a study of shared clonotypes between healthy human individuals. The assay was immunoSEQ multiplex PCR, and TCRdb's table has in-frame clones only and misses some. The top ten hold 1.5% to 2% of the sample, which has about 2.1 million clones, approximately 92% seen once. The sequenced sample was naive CD8+ T cells from PBMCs. All receptors come from a man aged 18-30 years in good health. Some clones in this sample may be carry-over from other donors' samples. The CDR3 runs from the conserved cysteine through the conserved F or W. The order of the fields is clone size, J gene, V gene, D gene, CDR3 protein, CDR3 DNA. The D gene is left open where the match is weak. Expanded clones get a size class; other rows say once, few or many, or leave the size out.

- | TRBJ2-1 | TRBV11-2 | TRBD2 | CASSSLLEAGDEQFF | TGTGCCAGCAGCTCCCTCCTAGAAGCGGGAGACGAGCAGTTCTTC
once | TRBJ1-1 | TRBV27 | - | CASRPPRENTEAFF | TGTGCCAGCAGACCTCCGCGGGAGAACACTGAAGCTTTCTTT
- | TRBJ2-1 | TRBV9 | - | CASSPFRASGYNEQFF | TGTGCCAGCAGCCCCTTCAGGGCTTCGGGATACAATGAGCAGTTCTTC
once | TRBJ1-1 | TRBV6-6 | - | CASSFTGLMNTEAFF | TGTGCCAGCAGTTTTACAGGGTTAATGAACACTGAAGCTTTCTTT
- | TRBJ2-1 | TRBV27 | - | CASSTESQGLGYNEQFF | TGTGCCAGCAGTACGGAATCACAGGGATTAGGGTACAATGAGCAGTTCTTC
few | TRBJ1-2 | TRBV7-9 | TRBD1 | CASSSTTGWGYGYTF | TGTGCCAGCAGCTCTACGACAGGGTGGGGCTATGGCTACACCTTC
once | TRBJ2-7 | TRBV11-2 | - | CASSLSGLRRGYEQYF | TGTGCCAGCAGCTTATCGGGACTCCGACGGGGGTACGAGCAGTACTTC
once | TRBJ1-1 | TRBV4-2 | - | CASTPKTGNTEAFF | TGTGCCAGCACCCCGAAGACAGGGAACACTGAAGCTTTCTTT
- | TRBJ1-4 | TRBV28 | TRBD1 | CASSLYYRGTQGASKEKLFF | TGTGCCAGCAGTTTATATTACCGGGGGACCCAGGGGGCTAGTAAGGAAAAACTGTTTTTT
- | TRBJ2-1 | TRBV28 | - | CASSLGSDQFF | TGTGCCAGCAGTTTAGGGAGCGACCAGTTCTTC
once | TRBJ2-2 | TRBV7-9 | - | CASSLLGGTGELFF | TGTGCCAGCAGCTTGCTAGGAGGCACCGGGGAGCTGTTTTTT
- | TRBJ2-2 | TRBV30 | - | CALGRTNTGELFF | TGTGCCTTGGGGCGAACGAACACCGGGGAGCTGTTTTTT
once | TRBJ2-2 | TRBV2 | - | CASKGWTNTGELFF | TGTGCCAGCAAGGGGTGGACGAACACCGGGGAGCTGTTTTTT
once | TRBJ2-5 | TRBV15 | - | CATSRERQEETQYF | TGTGCCACCAGCAGAGAACGGCAAGAAGAGACCCAGTACTTC
- | TRBJ1-2 | TRBV27 | - | CASSPSHGHEWYGYTF | TGTGCCAGCAGTCCCTCCCATGGACATGAGTGGTATGGCTACACCTTC
- | TRBJ1-2 | TRBV5-1 | - | CASSPLAANYGYTF | TGCGCCAGCAGCCCGTTGGCGGCCAACTATGGCTACACCTTC
- | TRBJ2-4 | TRBV11-2 | - | CASSLAIGGLAKNIQYF | TGTGCCAGCAGCTTAGCAATCGGCGGGCTAGCCAAAAACATTCAGTACTTC
- | TRBJ2-1 | TRBV7-9 | TRBD2 | CASSPLAAYNEQFF | TGTGCCAGCAGCCCGCTAGCGGCCTACAATGAGCAGTTCTTC
once | TRBJ2-7 | TRBV11-2 | TRBD1 | CASSLDAPPGQGLYF | TGTGCCAGCAGCTTAGACGCACCCCCGGGACAGGGTTTGTACTTC
once | TRBJ2-7 | TRBV10-3 | - | CAISEPAGRDEQYF | TGTGCCATCAGTGAGCCGGCTGGCAGGGACGAGCAGTACTTC
- | TRBJ2-2 | TRBV27 | TRBD1 | CASSLLTGVGPGELFF | TGTGCCAGCAGTTTGTTGACAGGGGTTGGGCCCGGGGAGCTGTTTTTT
- | TRBJ2-7 | TRBV28 | - | CASSPIASSYEQYF | TGTGCCAGCAGTCCGATCGCCTCGTCCTACGAGCAGTACTTC
- | TRBJ2-2 | TRBV9 | - | CASSVRLGEGNTGELFF | TGTGCCAGCAGCGTACGATTGGGGGAAGGGAACACCGGGGAGCTGTTTTTT
- | TRBJ1-1 | TRBV27 | - | CASSLIGAQTEAFF | TGTGCCAGCAGTTTAATCGGGGCGCAAACTGAAGCTTTCTTT
once | TRBJ2-7 | TRBV9 | TRBD2 | CASSVDSASGRYEQYF | TGTGCCAGCAGCGTAGATTCGGCTAGCGGGAGATACGAGCAGTACTTC
- | TRBJ2-7 | TRBV19 | TRBD2 | CASRESGVSREQYF | TGTGCCTCTCGAGAAAGCGGGGTCTCGCGGGAGCAGTACTTC
- | TRBJ2-7 | TRBV30 | - | CAWRGGQFSYEQYF | TGTGCCTGGAGGGGGGGGCAGTTCTCCTACGAGCAGTACTTC
- | TRBJ2-7 | TRBV4-1 | TRBD2 | CASSQDMTAGGSEQYF | TGCGCCAGCAGCCAAGATATGACAGCGGGAGGGAGCGAGCAGTACTTC
- | TRBJ1-3 | TRBV4-3 | - | CASSQGVFGNTIYF | TGCGCCAGCAGCCAAGGGGTTTTTGGAAACACCATATATTTT
- | TRBJ2-1 | TRBV7-8 | - | CASSHSGLFYNEQFF | TGTGCCAGCAGTCACAGCGGGCTCTTCTACAATGAGCAGTTCTTC
- | TRBJ1-2 | TRBV7-9 | - | CASSLVDRDGYTF | TGTGCCAGCAGCTTAGTGGACAGAGATGGCTACACCTTC
few | TRBJ1-4 | TRBV7-2 | TRBD1 | CASSLGRGVEKLFF | TGTGCCAGCAGCTTAGGCAGGGGGGTAGAAAAACTGTTTTTT
- | TRBJ2-1 | TRBV2 | TRBD2 | CARSGTSLNEQFF | TGTGCCAGATCCGGGACTAGCCTTAATGAGCAGTTCTTC
- | TRBJ2-1 | TRBV7-9 | TRBD2 | CASSGGLAGGNEQFF | TGTGCCAGCAGCGGAGGACTAGCGGGAGGGAATGAGCAGTTCTTC
- | TRBJ2-2 | TRBV7-3 | TRBD1 | CASSLTRSGGTGELFF | TGTGCCAGCAGCTTAACTCGGTCAGGGGGCACCGGGGAGCTGTTTTTT
- | TRBJ2-7 | TRBV28 | - | CASLTRGADQYF | TGTGCCAGCCTAACACGGGGGGCGGACCAGTACTTC
- | TRBJ2-7 | TRBV18 | - | CASSILSRELGEQYF | TGTGCCAGCTCAATCCTCTCCCGGGAGCTGGGAGAGCAGTACTTC
- | TRBJ2-7 | TRBV11-2 | - | CASSLRTGTYEQYF | TGTGCCAGCAGCTTAAGGACGGGAACCTACGAGCAGTACTTC
- | TRBJ1-1 | TRBV7-9 | TRBD1 | CASSLPEGLDRKTFF | TGTGCCAGCAGCTTACCCGAGGGTCTGGACAGGAAAACTTTCTTT
- | TRBJ1-4 | TRBV2 | - | CASRRAGATNEKLFF | TGTGCCAGCAGGAGAGCGGGAGCAACTAATGAAAAACTGTTTTTT
- | TRBJ2-7 | TRBV5-1 | TRBD2 | CASSLGLAGAGGEQYF | TGCGCCAGCAGCTTGGGACTAGCGGGGGCTGGGGGCGAGCAGTACTTC
- | TRBJ2-7 | TRBV27 | TRBD1 | CASRDRGTHEQYF | TGTGCCAGCCGGGACAGGGGCACGCACGAGCAGTACTTC
- | TRBJ2-2 | TRBV11-3 | - | CASSPKGGANTGELFF | TGTGCCAGCAGCCCCAAGGGGGGGGCCAACACCGGGGAGCTGTTTTTT
once | TRBJ2-7 | TRBV7-2 | - | CASSLGSPYEQYF | TGTGCCAGCAGCTTAGGGAGCCCCTACGAGCAGTACTTC
- | TRBJ2-1 | TRBV29-1 | TRBD2 | CSVCLTLAVYSNEQFF | TGCAGCGTCTGCCTTACACTAGCGGTTTATTCCAATGAGCAGTTCTTC
- | TRBJ1-1 | TRBV7-8 | - | CASSLEWGGTEAFF | TGTGCCAGCAGCTTAGAGTGGGGAGGCACTGAAGCTTTCTTT
- | TRBJ1-4 | TRBV4-1 | - | CASSQDRSRTSNEKLFF | TGCGCCAGCAGCCAAGATCGGTCCAGGACCTCTAATGAAAAACTGTTTTTT